These 24 T cell receptor beta chains were sequenced from one sample in a study of blood T cells in healthy people across ages. A second PCR, run for roughly 7 to 11 cycles, used a sample-barcoded 5' primer plus a J-beta primer mix. TCRdb reprocessed the 5' RACE reads via MiXCR and lists one record per CDR3 protein. The data hold around 780,000 distinct CDR3 sequences, with around three fifths observed a single time. The sequenced material came from blood. The receptors come from a man in his forties in good health.

V usage is TRBV20-1 and J usage is TRBJ2-7, with D unclear. The J call may be incorrect, as the DNA end agrees better with TRBJ2-4. There are 16 residues in the CDR3. Germline V gene sequence: CDR1 DFQATT, CDR2 SNEGSKA (reference sequence). CDR3 loop: CSARDRVEGPGNIQYF. Written as DNA, the CDR3 is TGCAGTGCTAGAGATCGAGTCGAAGGGCCAGGAAACATTCAGTACTTC.

This clonotype appeared a few times. The chain employs TRBV29-1 and TRBJ1-3; D is ambiguous. Per the germline V gene, CDR1 is SQVTM and CDR2 is ANQGSEA. This CDR3 is built from 13 residues. V dropped 8 bases and J dropped 0 bases, with 11 bases sitting between them. The CDR3 here is CSIGRDSGNTIYF. The CDR3 DNA reads as TGCAGCATCGGCCGCGACTCTGGAAACACCATATATTTT.

The J gene is TRBJ1-4, the V gene TRBV7-6; D call uncertain. This CDR3 region has 16 residues. V was trimmed by 2 bases and J by 7 bases, leaving 17 bases between them. Germline V gene lookup returns CDR1 SGHVS and CDR2 FNYEAQ. The CDR3 nucleotides are TGTGCCAGCAGCTTATTTGGCGGGGATCGGGTTGAAAAACTGTTTTTT. Translating gives CASSLFGGDRVEKLFF.

The chain combines TRBV10-3 with TRBJ2-3; a possible D gene is TRBD2 (5 bases). This CDR3 has 19 amino acids. Trimming left V 4 bases short and J 1 base short, with 24 bases between. The V gene's germline CDR1 is ENHRY and CDR2 SYGVKD. The CDR3 is CAISAPRREGSRRTDTQYF. CDR3 DNA: TGTGCCATCAGTGCCCCCAGAAGAGAGGGAAGTCGCCGCACAGATACGCAGTATTTT.

The CDR3 bases are TGTGCCAGCAGCCCCGTGGGTACGCAGTATTTT. As protein: CASSPVGTQYF. The chain joins TRBV28 to TRBJ2-3, with no clear D. Germline V gives CDR1 MDHEN, CDR2 SYDVKM. The CDR3 has 11 amino acids. Trimming pared 6 bases from V and 8 bases from J, leaving 9 bases between.

The rearrangement uses TRBV7-3 and TRBJ1-1, with a weak D call TRBD1 (5 bases). V was shortened by 1 base and J by 1 base, with 13 bases between the two germline ends. This CDR3 is 16 amino acids long. CDR1 is SGHTA, CDR2 FQGTGA, per germline. The CDR3 loop is CASSLMGRGTNTEAFF. In DNA, the CDR3 is TGTGCCAGCAGCTTAATGGGAAGAGGGACGAACACTGAAGCTTTCTTT.

This clonotype has a handful of counts. The V call is TRBV4-1, the J call TRBJ1-4, with D perhaps TRBD1 (5 bases). Germline CDR1 is MGHRA and CDR2 is YSYEKL. CDR3 length: 16 residues. Trimming left V 0 bases short and J 8 bases short, with 16 bases between. The CDR3 bases are TGCGCCAGCAGCCAAGAGGCAGGGTATGGTGGAGAAAAACTGTTTTTT. Translated: CASSQEAGYGGEKLFF.

This clonotype was counted many times. The J gene is TRBJ2-1, the V gene TRBV4-3, with 12 bases aligning to TRBD2. J gave up 9 bases and V 1 base, and 10 bases lay outside the gene matches. CDR1 LGHNA and CDR2 YSLEER come from the germline V gene. CDR3 length equals 17 residues. In DNA form, the CDR3 reads TGCGCCAGCAGCCAAGGCCAGACTAGCGGGAGACGTCGTGAGCAGTTCTTC. It yields the protein CASSQGQTSGRRREQFF.

The CDR3 loop is CASSGTGYYEQYF. As DNA, the CDR3 is TGTGCCAGTTCCGGGACAGGCTACTACGAGCAGTACTTC. The chain is built from TRBV11-3 and TRBJ2-7; TRBD1 agrees at 8 bases. The CDR3 sequence is 13 residues long. J lost 3 bases, V lost 9 bases, and 7 bases had no gene match. CDR1 and CDR2 from the germline V gene are SGHNT and YENEEA.

V is TRBV20-1 and J is TRBJ2-5; D is possibly TRBD1 (5 bases). CDR3 size: 12 residues. CDR1 DFQATT and CDR2 SNEGSKA come from the germline V gene (reference sequence). CDR3 loop: CRAATVEETQYF. The CDR3 nucleotides read TGCAGGGCAGCGACAGTGGAAGAGACCCAGTACTTC.

This rearrangement joins TRBV7-2 to TRBJ2-3; perhaps TRBD1 as D (6 bases). The V gene lost 3 bases and the J gene lost 8 bases, with 24 bases spanning the gap. Germline lookup yields CDR1 SGHTA and CDR2 FQGNSA. The CDR3 is 17 residues long. CDR3 coding DNA: TGTGCCAGCAGCTTTTCTCCGGGACGAGCGCGACAGGCTACGCAGTATTTT. It yields the protein CASSFSPGRARQATQYF.

This rearrangement joins TRBV20-1 to TRBJ2-5; D is uncertain. V dropped 6 bases and J dropped 12 bases, with 17 bases sitting between them. The CDR3 runs 11 residues. Germline-derived CDR1 and CDR2 are DFQATT and SNEGSKA (reference sequence). The CDR3 sequence: CSAEVDRTEYF. The CDR3 nucleotides read TGCAGTGCCGAGGTCGATAGAACCGAGTACTTC.

The rearrangement uses TRBV29-1 and TRBJ1-2; TRBD1 is a possible D gene (6 bases). The CDR3 totals 15 residues. The germline V gene has CDR1 SQVTM and CDR2 ANQGSEA. Trimming pared 4 bases from V and 2 bases from J, leaving 17 bases between. The CDR3 loop reads CSVGGDTSKNYGYTF. The DNA for the CDR3 is TGCAGCGTTGGAGGGGACACGAGTAAAAACTATGGCTACACCTTC.

CDR3 region: CASSLRGVRPNSPLHF. DNA for the CDR3: TGTGCCAGCAGTTTAAGGGGTGTCCGACCTAATTCACCCCTCCACTTT. The genes are TRBV12-3 or TRBV12-4 and TRBJ1-6, with D perhaps TRBD1 (5 bases). The CDR3 loop spans 16 amino acids. V gave up 2 bases and J gave up 6 bases, with 14 bases separating them.

Many counts were recorded for this clonotype. This chain uses TRBV5-1 with TRBJ2-3, with D uncertain. CDR3 length: 12 residues. V was clipped by 0 bases and J by 4 bases, with 3 bases between them. Germline V gene sequence: CDR1 SGHRS, CDR2 YFSETQ. CDR3 bases: TGCGCCAGCAGCTTGGAGGCAGATACGCAGTATTTT. This translates into CASSLEADTQYF.

The chain links TRBV4-1 to TRBJ2-7; 9 bases agree with TRBD1. This CDR3 has 15 residues. Germline V gene lookup returns CDR1 MGHRA and CDR2 YSYEKL. J was trimmed by 10 bases and V by 3 bases; bases with no gene match: 13. In DNA form, the CDR3 reads TGCGCCAGCAGCCAGCCCCGGGACAGGGAGAGAATCCAGTACTTC. Protein: CASSQPRDRERIQYF.

This clonotype was detected only a few times. The chain has TRBV28 and TRBJ2-5; tentative D call: TRBD2 (5 bases). CDR1 is MDHEN, CDR2 SYDVKM, per germline. With 6 bases removed from V and 0 bases from J, the gap between germline ends came to 14 bases. The CDR3 covers 15 residues. The CDR3 DNA sequence: TGTGCCAGCAGCAAAAGAGGACTCCACCAAGAGACCCAGTACTTC. Translation: CASSKRGLHQETQYF.

This clonotype appeared once. This chain joins TRBV5-5 and TRBJ1-1; 10 bases map to TRBD1. CDR3 length: 17 residues. Trimming at V came to 1 base and at J to 4 bases, leaving 10 bases not matched to a gene. Germline lookup yields CDR1 SGHKS and CDR2 YYEKEE (reference sequence). CDR3 amino acids: CASSLRTGGGVSTEAFF. CDR3 nucleotides: TGTGCCAGCAGCTTGAGGACAGGGGGAGGGGTTAGCACTGAAGCTTTCTTT.

The rearrangement joins TRBV7-2 to TRBJ2-5; D might be TRBD2 (5 bases). Germline-derived CDR1 and CDR2 are SGHTA and FQGNSA. The ends were cut back, 1 base at V and 11 bases at J, with 14 bases in the middle. The CDR3 is 13 residues long. The CDR3 loop is CASSLEAQRGQYF. The CDR3 nucleotides are TGTGCCAGCAGCTTAGAGGCCCAGCGCGGGCAGTACTTC.

The chain links TRBV5-1 to TRBJ2-3; the D is unclear. The germline CDR1 and CDR2 sequences are SGHRS and YFSETQ. Trimming cost V 0 bases and J 5 bases, with 13 bases left between them. CDR3 length: 15 amino acids. The DNA for the CDR3 is TGCGCCAGCAGCTTGGACGCCTCTCGAGGAGATACGCAGTATTTT. Encoded protein: CASSLDASRGDTQYF.

This chain joins TRBV2 and TRBJ2-5; tentative D call: TRBD2 (6 bases). Deletions cut 5 bases from V and 1 base from J, with 11 bases between. This CDR3 contains 14 residues. Germline CDR1 is SNHLY and CDR2 is FYNNEI. CDR3 amino acids: CASSRRDFQETQYF. The CDR3 DNA reads as TGTGCCAGCAGTCGCAGGGACTTCCAAGAGACCCAGTACTTC.

The rearrangement links TRBV18 to TRBJ1-4; D may be TRBD1 (6 bases). The CDR3 consists of 14 residues. V gave up 3 bases and J gave up 4 bases, with 9 bases separating them. Germline CDR1 KGHSH, CDR2 LQKENI. The CDR3 region is CASSPDSYNEKLFF. The DNA of the CDR3 is TGTGCCAGCTCACCGGACAGCTATAATGAAAAACTGTTTTTT.

The chain combines TRBV6-5 with TRBJ1-6; TRBD1 is a possible D gene (5 bases). V lost 5 bases, J lost 10 bases, and 12 bases lay in between. CDR1 MNHEY and CDR2 SVGAGI come from the germline V gene. The CDR3 is 13 residues long. DNA of the CDR3: TGTGCCAGCAGTAACCTTGGGGGGTCACCCCTCCACTTT. It codes for CASSNLGGSPLHF.

The chain links TRBV6-1 to TRBJ2-7, with TRBD2 matching over 14 bases. Per the germline V gene, CDR1 is MNHNS and CDR2 is SASEGT. The CDR3 loop spans 19 amino acids. V dropped 8 bases and J dropped 5; count of bases not matched to a gene: 20. The CDR3 region is CASGNTDLGTSGRLDEQYF. The CDR3 DNA sequence: TGTGCCAGCGGGAACACAGATCTAGGGACTAGCGGGAGACTGGACGAGCAGTACTTC.